These T cell receptor beta chains were read from a single sample in a study of OX40 agonist ivuxolimab in advanced cancers. Assay: immunoSEQ multiplex PCR; the TCRdb copy retains only in-frame clones and omits some. This table holds fewer than 30,000 clones, roughly 86% found once. Here the sequenced sample was CD4+ or CD8+ T cells sorted from blood, taken in a trial of the OX40 agonist ivuxolimab. The receptors originated from an adult with an advanced solid tumor such as melanoma, head and neck, liver or kidney cancer. Each CDR3 is given with its conserved first and last residue. The order of the fields is J gene, V gene, D gene, clone size, CDR3 DNA, CDR3 protein. The D gene is left open where the match is weak. Where a row states a size, it is once, few, many or the class of an expanded clone; other rows omit it.

TRBJ1-5 TRBV4-2 NA NA TGTGCCAGCAGCCAGAACCAGGATCGGACCCCGTATAGCAATCAGCCCCAGCATTTT CASSQNQDRTPYSNQPQHF
TRBJ2-7 TRBV7-9 TRBD2 NA TGTGCCAGCAGCTTATGGGGGCGGGAGGTCCTCTCCTACGAGCAGTACTTC CASSLWGREVLSYEQYF
TRBJ1-2 TRBV7-2 NA NA TGTGCCAGCAGGGTAATTGGGGTACTTGAATATGGCTACACCTTC CASRVIGVLEYGYTF
TRBJ2-1 TRBV7-6 NA once TGTGCCAGCAGCTTAGAGTCGGGGTACAATGAGCAGTTCTTC CASSLESGYNEQFF
TRBJ1-3 TRBV11-2 NA NA TGTGCCAGCAGCTCCCTTTGGACGTCTTCTGGAAACACCATATATTTT CASSSLWTSSGNTIYF
TRBJ2-1 TRBV9 TRBD2 NA TGTGCCAGCAGAGGGACTAGCGAGTCCTACAATGAGCAGTTCTTC CASRGTSESYNEQFF
TRBJ1-5 TRBV19 NA NA TGTGCCAGTAGTATAACTTGGCCGAACGGGGAAAATCAGCCCCAGCATTTT CASSITWPNGENQPQHF
TRBJ1-2 TRBV25-1 NA NA TGTGCCAGCAGTGACCCCAGGGCTACCTATGGCTACACCTTC CASSDPRATYGYTF
TRBJ2-3 TRBV27 TRBD1 NA TGTGCCAGCAGAACCTCAGGGGGAAGACTAGATACGCAGTATTTT CASRTSGGRLDTQYF
TRBJ2-3 TRBV7-9 NA NA TGTGCCAGCACCCCGGAAGCCGGTGATACGCAGTATTTT CASTPEAGDTQYF
TRBJ2-1 TRBV2 NA NA TGTGCCAGCATTTATTGGGACAATGAGCAGTTCTTC CASIYWDNEQFF
TRBJ1-1 TRBV9 NA NA TGTGCCAGCAGCGCCAGGGTCACCATGAACACTGAAGCTTTCTTT CASSARVTMNTEAFF
TRBJ2-2 TRBV28 NA NA TGTGCCAGCAGTTCATTTACGAACACCGGGGAGCTGTTTTTT CASSSFTNTGELFF
TRBJ2-1 TRBV6-6 TRBD2 NA TGTGCCAGCAGTTACTCGCTAGCGGGGCCATACAATGAGCAGTTCTTC CASSYSLAGPYNEQFF
TRBJ2-3 TRBV11-2 NA NA TGTGCCAGCAGCTTAGCGGGATGGAGCACAGATACGCAGTATTTT CASSLAGWSTDTQYF
TRBJ2-7 TRBV5-1 TRBD2 few TGCGCCAGCAGCTTGGAAGCTAGCGGGGCCTACGAGCAGTACTTC CASSLEASGAYEQYF
TRBJ2-5 TRBV5-1 NA NA TGCGCCAGCACCTGGTCCGGGGAGGAGGAGACCCAGTACTTC CASTWSGEEETQYF
TRBJ2-7 TRBV6-1 NA few TGTGCCAGCAGTGAACGCGGAGACGGGGGCTACGAGCAGTACTTC CASSERGDGGYEQYF
TRBJ2-3 TRBV9 NA NA TGTGCCAGCACCCTAATGGGAGGCACAGATACGCAGTATTTT CASTLMGGTDTQYF
TRBJ2-7 TRBV6-6 NA NA TGCGCCAGCAGTTACAGTTCGGGCAGGGCCGGGATCGAGCAGTACTTC CASSYSSGRAGIEQYF
TRBJ2-1 TRBV9 NA NA TGTGCCAGCAGCGTACTGTCCTACGGCTCCTACAATGAGCAGTTCTTC CASSVLSYGSYNEQFF
TRBJ2-1 TRBV10-3 NA NA TGTGCCATCAGGCTAGGGGGTTTTGGGTACAATGAGCAGTTCTTC CAIRLGGFGYNEQFF
TRBJ2-6 TRBV28 NA once TGTGCCAGCAGTGATCCCCTCTCTGGGGCCAACGTCCTGACTTTC CASSDPLSGANVLTF
TRBJ2-7 TRBV7-9 NA NA TGTGCCAGCAGCTTTTTTGACAGTTACGAGCAGTACTTC CASSFFDSYEQYF
TRBJ2-2 TRBV6-5 TRBD1 NA TGTGCCAGTAAACAGGGGGCAGGCGGGGAGCTGTTTTTT CASKQGAGGELFF
TRBJ2-2 TRBV5-6 TRBD1 NA TGTGCCAGCAGCATAAACACAGGGGGCCACACCGGGGAGCTGTTTTTT CASSINTGGHTGELFF
TRBJ1-6 TRBV25-1 TRBD1 few TGTGCCAGCAGTGGGACAGGGGATAATTCACCCCTCCACTTT CASSGTGDNSPLHF
TRBJ1-2 TRBV6-5 TRBD1 NA TGTGCCAGCAGCGGGACAGGGGAGTATGGCTACACCTTC CASSGTGEYGYTF
TRBJ2-2 TRBV9 TRBD1 NA TGTGCCAGCAGCGGACAGGGGGACTACTCGACCGGGGAGCTGTTTTTT CASSGQGDYSTGELFF
TRBJ1-5 TRBV19 TRBD1 NA TGTGCCAGTAGTATGGGGGCAGGGGGGAATCAGCCCCAGCATTTT CASSMGAGGNQPQHF
TRBJ1-4 TRBV7-2 NA NA TGTGCCAGCAGCTTTCGGTCAGGGAACGAAAAACTGTTTTTT CASSFRSGNEKLFF
TRBJ2-3 TRBV5-6 NA once TGTGCCAGCACCCCCAGGGCGGAGCGAGCGGTGGAGGGCACAGATACGCAGTATTTT CASTPRAERAVEGTDTQYF
TRBJ2-5 TRBV27 NA NA TGTGCCAGCAGTTTAGGGGATGGAGCCACCGGGACCCAAGAGACCCAGTACTTC CASSLGDGATGTQETQYF
TRBJ1-1 TRBV7-9 NA NA TGTGCCACCACCGGGGGCTCCGCTGAAGCTTTCTTT CATTGGSAEAFF
TRBJ2-3 TRBV2 NA NA TGTGCCAGCAGTGAGGGTCCGCGGTATACGCAGTATTTT CASSEGPRYTQYF
TRBJ1-2 TRBV25-1 NA NA TGTGCCAGCAGTGAATATGCACGGAACTATGGCTACACCTTC CASSEYARNYGYTF
TRBJ2-3 TRBV18 NA NA TGTGCCAGCTCGCACCCCCAGGAGCCAGATACGCAGTATTTT CASSHPQEPDTQYF
TRBJ2-1 TRBV9 TRBD2 NA TGTGCCAGCAGCGTAGTAAGCGGGGGTTACAATGAGCAGTTCTTC CASSVVSGGYNEQFF
TRBJ2-7 TRBV28 NA NA TGTGCCAGCAGTTTCTTCGGCCAGACCTACGAGCAGTACTTC CASSFFGQTYEQYF
TRBJ2-7 TRBV15 NA NA TGTGCCACCAGCGCTCCAATTGCAGGGCACTACGAGCAGTACTTC CATSAPIAGHYEQYF
TRBJ2-1 TRBV7-6 TRBD2 few TGTGCCAGCAGCTCTTTAGCGGGAGGGGTCAATGAGCAGTTCTTC CASSSLAGGVNEQFF
TRBJ1-5 TRBV29-1 NA few TGCAGCGTTGTGGGGCAGGGCAATCAGCCCCAGCATTTT CSVVGQGNQPQHF
TRBJ2-3 TRBV6-5 NA NA TGTGCCAGCACCATAAAAGAGGCCACAGATACGCAGTATTTT CASTIKEATDTQYF
TRBJ1-1 TRBV7-3 NA NA TGTGCCAGCAGCTTAGTGCCGGGTGACACTGAAGCTTTCTTT CASSLVPGDTEAFF
TRBJ1-3 TRBV2 NA NA TGTGCCAGCAGTGTAGGGGCAGACTCTGGAAACACCATATATTTT CASSVGADSGNTIYF
TRBJ1-1 TRBV6-6 NA NA TGTGCCAGCAGTTACATTCTCTCTACTGAAGCTTTCTTT CASSYILSTEAFF
TRBJ2-1 TRBV7-2 NA NA TGTGCCAGCAGCCCACGATGGGGGGTGTACAATGAGCAGTTCTTC CASSPRWGVYNEQFF
TRBJ2-7 TRBV5-6 NA NA TGTGCCAGCAGCTTGGAACCAGGTGTCGGAGGTATCTACGAGCAGTACTTC CASSLEPGVGGIYEQYF
TRBJ1-1 TRBV7-9 TRBD1 NA TGTGCCAGCAGCTCAACAGGGGTCGTGAACACTGAAGCTTTCTTT CASSSTGVVNTEAFF
TRBJ2-2 TRBV7-8 NA NA TGTGCCAGCAGCTTATATGGAACCGTAGGGTTCAGCGGGGAGCTGTTTTTT CASSLYGTVGFSGELFF
TRBJ2-7 TRBV6-1 NA NA TGTGCCAGCAGTGAGATCGGGACGACCTACGAGCAGTACTTC CASSEIGTTYEQYF
TRBJ2-5 TRBV15 NA NA TGTGCCACCAGCAGAGATTTACGCGGTGGGGAGACCCAGTACTTC CATSRDLRGGETQYF
TRBJ2-1 TRBV30 NA NA TGTGCCTGGAGTGGGGCGACTGAGCAGTTCTTC CAWSGATEQFF